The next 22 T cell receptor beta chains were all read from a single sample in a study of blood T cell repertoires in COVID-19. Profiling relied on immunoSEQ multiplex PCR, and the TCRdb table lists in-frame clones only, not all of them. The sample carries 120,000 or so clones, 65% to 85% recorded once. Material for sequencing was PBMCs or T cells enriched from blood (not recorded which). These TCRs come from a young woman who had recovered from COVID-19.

DNA of the CDR3: TGTGCCAGCAGCTCCCAACGGACTAGTTTTACAGATACGCAGTATTTT. It specifies CASSSQRTSFTDTQYF. This chain joins TRBV28 and TRBJ2-3, with 7 bases fitting TRBD2. Germline CDR1 and CDR2: MDHEN and SYDVKM. The CDR3 covers 16 residues. V was pared by 6 bases and J by 3 bases, with 12 bases of the junction left unmatched.

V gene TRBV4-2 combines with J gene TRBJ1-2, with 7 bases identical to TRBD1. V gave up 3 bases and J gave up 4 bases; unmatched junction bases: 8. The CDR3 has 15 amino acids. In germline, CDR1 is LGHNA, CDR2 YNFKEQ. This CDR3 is CASSQIPGGLYGYTF. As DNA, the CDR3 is TGTGCCAGCAGCCAGATTCCAGGGGGGCTCTATGGCTACACCTTC.

The CDR3 DNA reads as TGTGCCAGCGGGCGTTGGACAGCAAAATCTAACTATGGCTACACCTTC. It encodes CASGRWTAKSNYGYTF. This chain connects TRBV5-6 to TRBJ1-2; D is perhaps TRBD1 (6 bases). The CDR3 totals 16 residues. V was trimmed by 7 bases and J by 0 bases, leaving 19 bases between them. The germline V gene encodes CDR1 SGHDT and CDR2 YYEEEE.

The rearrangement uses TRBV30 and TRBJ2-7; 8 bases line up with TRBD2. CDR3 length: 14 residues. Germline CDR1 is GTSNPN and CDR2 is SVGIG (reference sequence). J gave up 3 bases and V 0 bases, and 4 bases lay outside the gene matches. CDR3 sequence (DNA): TGTGCCTGGAGTGTATTAGCGGGACACTACGAGCAGTACTTC. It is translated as CAWSVLAGHYEQYF.

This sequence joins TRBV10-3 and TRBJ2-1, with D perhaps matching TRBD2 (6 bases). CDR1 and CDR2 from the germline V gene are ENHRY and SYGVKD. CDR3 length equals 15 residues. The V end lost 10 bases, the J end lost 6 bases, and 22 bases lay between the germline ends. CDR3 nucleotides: TGTGCCACAAGGGCTAGCGCCGTTCTTGGCAATGAGCAGTTCTTC. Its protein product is CATRASAVLGNEQFF.

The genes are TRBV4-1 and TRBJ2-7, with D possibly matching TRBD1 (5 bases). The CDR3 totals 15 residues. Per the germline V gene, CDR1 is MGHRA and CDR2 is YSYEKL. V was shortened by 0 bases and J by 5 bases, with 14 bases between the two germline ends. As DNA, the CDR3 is TGCGCCAGCAGCCAAGAAAGGCAGGGCGTGGACGAGCAGTACTTC. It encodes CASSQERQGVDEQYF.

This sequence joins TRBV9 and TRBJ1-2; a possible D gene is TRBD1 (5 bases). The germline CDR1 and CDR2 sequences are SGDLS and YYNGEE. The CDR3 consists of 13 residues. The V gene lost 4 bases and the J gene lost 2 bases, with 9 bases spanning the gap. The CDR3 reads CASSIGANYGYTF. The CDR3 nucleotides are TGTGCCAGCAGCATAGGGGCCAACTATGGCTACACCTTC.

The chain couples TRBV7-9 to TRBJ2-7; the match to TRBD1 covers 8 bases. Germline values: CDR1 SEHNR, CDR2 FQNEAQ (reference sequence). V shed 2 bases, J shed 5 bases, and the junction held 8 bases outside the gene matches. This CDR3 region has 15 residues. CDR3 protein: CASSLSGTGINEQYF. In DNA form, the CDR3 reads TGTGCCAGCAGCTTAAGTGGGACAGGTATAAACGAGCAGTACTTC.

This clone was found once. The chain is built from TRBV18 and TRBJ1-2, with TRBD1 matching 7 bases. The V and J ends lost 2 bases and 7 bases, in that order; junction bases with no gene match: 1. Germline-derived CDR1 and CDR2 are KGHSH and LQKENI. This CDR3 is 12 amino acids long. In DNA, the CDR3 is TGTGCCAGCTCACCAAGACAGGGTGGCTACACCTTC. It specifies CASSPRQGGYTF.

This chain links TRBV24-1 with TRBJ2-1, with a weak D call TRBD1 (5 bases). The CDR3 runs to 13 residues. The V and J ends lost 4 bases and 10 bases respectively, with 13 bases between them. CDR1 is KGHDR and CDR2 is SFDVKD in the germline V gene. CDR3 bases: TGTGCCACCAGTGACCCCCCCTCAGGGGAGCAGTTCTTC. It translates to CATSDPPSGEQFF.

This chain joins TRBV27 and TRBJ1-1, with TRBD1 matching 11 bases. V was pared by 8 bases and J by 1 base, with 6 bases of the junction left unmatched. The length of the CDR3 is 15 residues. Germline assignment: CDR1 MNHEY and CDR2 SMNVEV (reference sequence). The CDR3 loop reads CASRTGGSSNTEAFF. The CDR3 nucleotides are TGTGCCAGCCGGACAGGGGGCTCCTCGAACACTGAAGCTTTCTTT.

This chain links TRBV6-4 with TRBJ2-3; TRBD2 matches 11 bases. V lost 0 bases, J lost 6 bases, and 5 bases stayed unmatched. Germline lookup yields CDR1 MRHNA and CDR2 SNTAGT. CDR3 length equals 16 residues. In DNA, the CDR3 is TGTGCCAGCAGTGACTCCCTAGCGGGAGGAGGGGATACGCAGTATTTT. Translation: CASSDSLAGGGDTQYF.

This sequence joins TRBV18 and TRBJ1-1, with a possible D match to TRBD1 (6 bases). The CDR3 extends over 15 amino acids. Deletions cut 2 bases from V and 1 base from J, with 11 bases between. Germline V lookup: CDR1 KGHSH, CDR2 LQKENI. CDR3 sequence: CASSPAQGTNTEAFF. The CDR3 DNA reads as TGTGCCAGCTCACCAGCCCAGGGGACGAACACTGAAGCTTTCTTT.

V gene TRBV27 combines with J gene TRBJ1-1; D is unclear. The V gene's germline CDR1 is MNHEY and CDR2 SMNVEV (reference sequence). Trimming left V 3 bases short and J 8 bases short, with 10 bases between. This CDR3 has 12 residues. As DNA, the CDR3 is TGTGCCAGCAGTTTTTTAGCGGGGGAAGCTTTCTTT. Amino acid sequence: CASSFLAGEAFF.

The CDR3: CASRQQGEAFF. CDR3 DNA sequence: TGTGCCAGCAGGCAACAGGGGGAAGCTTTCTTT. This sequence joins TRBV6-5 and TRBJ1-1; TRBD1 aligns across 7 bases. The germline V gene encodes CDR1 MNHEY and CDR2 SVGAGI. This CDR3 is 11 amino acids long. Trimming took 6 bases from V and 8 from J; bases not matched to a gene: 3.

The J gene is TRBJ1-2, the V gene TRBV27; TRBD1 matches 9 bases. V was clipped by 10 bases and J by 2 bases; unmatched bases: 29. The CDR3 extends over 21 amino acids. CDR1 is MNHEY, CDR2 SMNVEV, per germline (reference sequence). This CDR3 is CATTASRTARGQGVSNYGYTF. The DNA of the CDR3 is TGTGCCACCACAGCATCAAGGACCGCGCGGGGACAGGGAGTGTCAAACTATGGCTACACCTTC.

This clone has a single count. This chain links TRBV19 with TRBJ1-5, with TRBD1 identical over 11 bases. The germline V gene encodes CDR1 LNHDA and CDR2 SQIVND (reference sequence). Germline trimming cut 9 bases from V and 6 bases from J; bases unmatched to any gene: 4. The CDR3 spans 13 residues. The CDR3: CASRTGGVQPQHF. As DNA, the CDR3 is TGTGCCAGCAGGACAGGGGGCGTTCAGCCCCAGCATTTT.

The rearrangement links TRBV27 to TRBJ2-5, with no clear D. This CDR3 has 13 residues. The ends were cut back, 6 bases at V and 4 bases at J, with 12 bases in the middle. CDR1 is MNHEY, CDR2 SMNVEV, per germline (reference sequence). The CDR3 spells CASSVVRRETQYF. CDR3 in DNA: TGTGCCAGCAGCGTAGTCAGGCGAGAGACCCAGTACTTC.

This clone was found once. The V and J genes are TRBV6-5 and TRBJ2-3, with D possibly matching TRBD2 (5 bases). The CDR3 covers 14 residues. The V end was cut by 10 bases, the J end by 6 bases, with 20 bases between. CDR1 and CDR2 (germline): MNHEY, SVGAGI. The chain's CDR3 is CAILLLREWDTQYF. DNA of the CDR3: TGTGCCATCCTCCTTCTTAGGGAGTGGGATACGCAGTATTTT.

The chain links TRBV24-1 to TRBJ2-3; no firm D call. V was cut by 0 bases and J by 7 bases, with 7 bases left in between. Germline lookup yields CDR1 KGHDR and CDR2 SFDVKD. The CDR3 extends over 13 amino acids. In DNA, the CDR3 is TGTGCCACCAGTGATTTGGGGCAAAATACGCAGTATTTT. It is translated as CATSDLGQNTQYF.

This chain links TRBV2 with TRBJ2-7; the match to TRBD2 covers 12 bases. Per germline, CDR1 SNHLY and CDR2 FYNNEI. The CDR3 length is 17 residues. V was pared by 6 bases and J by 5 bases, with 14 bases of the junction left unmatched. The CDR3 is CASRRGATSGSLDEQYF. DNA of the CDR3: TGTGCCAGCAGGAGAGGGGCGACTAGCGGGAGTCTGGACGAGCAGTACTTC.

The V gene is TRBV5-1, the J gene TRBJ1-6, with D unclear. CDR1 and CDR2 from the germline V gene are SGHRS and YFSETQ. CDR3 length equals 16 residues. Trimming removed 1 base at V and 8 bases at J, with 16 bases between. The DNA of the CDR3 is TGCGCCAGCAGCTTGCTTCCACGAAGCTTAGATTCACCCCTCCACTTT. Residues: CASSLLPRSLDSPLHF.